This TCR beta chain is from a study of control samples from healthy donors and cancer patients. Judged by abundance, this clone is medium-sized. V lost 0 bases and J lost 4, with 2 bases in between. From germline, CDR1 is SGHKS and CDR2 YYEKEE (reference sequence). This CDR3 region has 13 residues. The assay was immunoSEQ multiplex PCR, and TCRdb's table has in-frame clones only and misses some. The data show about 17,000 clones, about 88% seen once. The sample consisted of PBMCs. This sequence originates from a man aged 55-75 years with head and neck cancer. V usage is TRBV5-5 and J usage is TRBJ1-6; D unresolved. The CDR3, as DNA: TGTGCCAGCAGCTTGGGGTATAATTCACCCCTCCACTTT. The encoded protein is CASSLGYNSPLHF.